These 3 T cell receptor beta chains share one sample of origin, sequenced in a study of blood T cell repertoires in COVID-19. Clones were read by immunoSEQ multiplex PCR, and TCRdb kept only the in-frame ones, dropping some. Of around 300,000 clones listed, 86% were seen once; the top ten hold under 3.5%. The sequencing input was peripheral blood. Receptors were obtained from a woman aged 25-40 years with active or convalescent COVID-19.

The chain employs TRBV13 and TRBJ2-1; a weak D match, TRBD2 (5 bases). Per germline, CDR1 PRHDT and CDR2 FYEKMQ (reference sequence). Trimming stripped 4 bases from V and 2 bases from J, with 15 bases between. This CDR3 has 16 amino acids. The DNA of the CDR3 is TGTGCCAGCAGCTCCGTCAGTCCGGGGACCTACAATGAGCAGTTCTTC. Translation gives CASSSVSPGTYNEQFF.

The rearrangement uses TRBV6-6 and TRBJ1-5, with D unclear. V shed 0 bases and J shed 7 bases, with 7 bases lying between them. CDR3 length equals 13 residues. Per the germline V gene, CDR1 is MNHNY and CDR2 is SVGAGI (reference sequence). The CDR3 nucleotides are TGTGCCAGCAGTTACTCGTCGGGGCAGCCCCAGCATTTT. Translated: CASSYSSGQPQHF.

The rearrangement links TRBV15 to TRBJ1-2, with 10 nucleotides matching TRBD1. CDR3 length equals 18 residues. CDR1 LNHNV and CDR2 YYDKDF come from the germline V gene (reference sequence). V trimming: 5 bases; J trimming: 5 bases; junction bases outside the gene matches: 17. DNA of the CDR3: TGTGCCACCAGCTTGCCGATGGGACAGGGGTTCAATGGGTATGGCTACACCTTC. This sequence encodes CATSLPMGQGFNGYGYTF.